Below, one TCR beta chain is given with its context. The germline V gene encodes CDR1 ENHRY and CDR2 SYGVKD. CDR3 length: 11 amino acids. V gave up 8 bases and J gave up 4 bases, with 8 bases separating them. The data are from a study of blood T cell repertoires in COVID-19. Clones were sequenced by immunoSEQ multiplex PCR, and TCRdb holds only the in-frame ones, with some missing. This table holds approximately 140,000 clones, 65% to 85% found once. This TCR was sampled from a man aged 25 to 40 with COVID-19, enrolled during active disease. This sequence joins TRBV10-3 and TRBJ1-2, with D perhaps TRBD1 (5 bases). The sequencing input was peripheral blood. CDR3 nucleotide sequence: TGTGCCATCGCAGGGTTCTATGGCTACACCTTC. This encodes CAIAGFYGYTF.